This T cell receptor beta chain came from a study of blood T cell dynamics during melanoma immunotherapy. The ends were cut back, 6 bases at V and 0 bases at J, with 14 bases in the middle. Per the germline V gene, CDR1 is MNHEY and CDR2 is SVGAGI. CDR3 length: 15 amino acids. Method: immunoSEQ multiplex PCR; TCRdb's copy keeps in-frame clones and lacks some. The repertoire holds about 5,800 clones, with around nine tenths as singletons. With respect to this clone: This specimen includes other DNA sequences encoding the same CDR3.

Time point noted: pre-treatment baseline. At 12 weeks after first infusion, RECIST 1.1 defined response for most patients. The chain combines TRBV6-5 with TRBJ1-1; D gene ambiguous. This clonotype was sampled from a human donor with melanoma. Sequences were derived from blood, sampled from a patient treated with checkpoint blockade. CDR3 in amino acids: CASSSAGKVNTEAFF. The CDR3 DNA sequence: TGTGCCAGCAGCTCCGCCGGGAAGGTGAACACTGAAGCTTTCTTT.